The next 5 T cell receptor beta chains were all read from a single sample in a study of CD8+ T cells in alopecia areata. Sequencing relied on a cDNA template that was reverse transcribed from extracted RNA. This table comes from immunoSEQ multiplex PCR, and its TCRdb copy is limited to in-frame clones, with some not included. The table shows roughly 280,000 clones, with 60% occurring only once. Treatment: oral pan-JAK inhibitor, 5-10 mg twice daily. The sequencing used CD4+ T cells sorted from blood, collected between weeks 51 and 54, from a patient treated with tofacitinib. These receptors came from a human donor with alopecia areata.

The V gene is TRBV7-8, the J gene TRBJ1-5; TRBD1 might be the D (6 bases). Trimming took off 4 bases at V and 4 bases at J, with 17 bases between the two ends. The CDR3 length is 16 residues. Per the germline V gene, CDR1 is SGHVS and CDR2 is FQNEAQ. In DNA, the CDR3 is TGTGCCAGCAGCTCAGACAGGTTTAGCGGTAATCAGCCCCAGCATTTT. Amino acid sequence: CASSSDRFSGNQPQHF.

This clone was found a few times. The chain employs TRBV29-1 and TRBJ2-1; maybe TRBD2 (7 bases). Germline CDR1 and CDR2: SQVTM and ANQGSEA. With 2 bases removed from V and 9 bases from J, the gap between germline ends came to 11 bases. This CDR3 contains 12 residues. The CDR3 nucleotides are TGCAGCGTTGAAAGGGGGGGAGTTGAGCAGTTCTTC. Residues: CSVERGGVEQFF.

The chain links TRBV11-2 to TRBJ2-5; 7 bases agree with TRBD2. This CDR3 has 16 amino acids. V was clipped by 5 bases and J by 5 bases; unmatched bases: 14. In germline, CDR1 is SGHAT, CDR2 FQNNGV. In nucleotides, the CDR3 is TGTGCCAGCAGCCCCTATTTTGATGGCGGGGGTGAGACCCAGTACTTC. The encoded protein is CASSPYFDGGGETQYF.

The chain has TRBV13 and TRBJ1-1; no clear D. Germline CDR1 reads PRHDT; CDR2 reads FYEKMQ (reference sequence). The CDR3 extends over 11 amino acids. V shed 0 bases and J shed 6 bases, with 2 bases lying between them. In nucleotides, the CDR3 is TGTGCCAGCAGCTTAGGTGCTGAAGCTTTCTTT. Translating gives CASSLGAEAFF.

The chain recombines TRBV7-3 with TRBJ1-2; weak D call: TRBD1 (5 bases). CDR1 is SGHTA, CDR2 FQGTGA, per germline. Trimming shortened V by 6 bases and J by 1 base, and 12 bases separated the two germline ends. There are 14 residues in the CDR3. The CDR3 reads CASSPGRGNYGYTF. CDR3 DNA sequence: TGTGCCAGCAGTCCAGGGCGGGGTAACTATGGCTACACCTTC.